This TCR beta chain was recovered during a study of early T cells in non-severe SARS-CoV-2 infection. Findings of the study overall: VDJdb matching favored anti-spike CD8 responses, missing private and CD4 specificities.

With regard to this clonotype: Its specificity is unknown.

TCRdb processed the 5' RACE reads anew with MiXCR; each CDR3 protein has one entry. Of roughly 61,000 distinct CDR3 sequences detected, 10% to 13% appear once; the ten largest clones hold about 1.7%. Germline CDR1 is LGHNA and CDR2 is YSLEER. Unmatched junction bases numbered 1, after V lost 1 base and J lost 1 base. The CDR3 is 16 amino acids. Sequenced input: whole blood. The TCR comes from an adult who was a healthcare worker with PCR-confirmed SARS-CoV-2 infection or an uninfected control (not recorded which). The chain has TRBV4-3 and TRBJ2-7; 13 positions match TRBD2. The CDR3 coding sequence is TGCGCCAGCAGCCAAGCGACTAGCGGGGGGTCCTACGAGCAGTACTTC. The encoded protein is CASSQATSGGSYEQYF.